Below, 15 T cell receptor beta chains from the same sample are listed, as sequenced in a study of vaccination effects on CD4 cells after COVID-19. Their antigens remain unidentified. Pools of viral peptides were used by the ViraFEST assay to expand antigen-specific CD4+ T cells ahead of sequencing. Scientists isolated CD4+ T cells after a roughly 10-day culture period ended. All participants had two doses of either the BNT162b2 or mRNA-1273 vaccine. The table came from immunoSEQ multiplex PCR; TCRdb's copy has only in-frame clones and leaves some out. Of 65,000 to 75,000 clones detected, around 74% appear once; the ten largest clones hold around 1.5%. The specimen comprised CD4+ T cells from PBMCs cultured with HCoV-229E spike peptides, sampled after COVID-19 vaccination. These receptor sequences come from a human donor who received a COVID-19 vaccine.

V is TRBV6-5 and J is TRBJ2-7; possible D gene TRBD2, 5 bases. The CDR3 has 15 residues. Trimming cost V 0 bases and J 3 bases, with 12 bases left between them. CDR1 and CDR2 from the germline V gene are MNHEY and SVGAGI. The CDR3 coding sequence is TGTGCCAGCAGTTACTCGAGGGCCCCTGGCTACGAGCAGTACGTC. Translating it yields CASSYSRAPGYEQYV.

This clone was detected a few times. The chain links TRBV6-5 to TRBJ1-4; TRBD1 agrees at 7 bases. CDR1 and CDR2 from the germline V gene are MNHEY and SVGAGI. With V trimmed by 2 bases and J by 1 base, 4 bases remained unmatched. The length of the CDR3 is 16 residues. The CDR3, as DNA: TGTGCCAGCAGTTACCGACAGGGAGGAACTAATGAAAAACTGTTTTTT. This gives the protein CASSYRQGGTNEKLFF.

V gene TRBV25-1 combines with J gene TRBJ1-3, with a possible D match to TRBD1 (6 bases). Germline CDR1 and CDR2: MGHDK and SYGVNS. The CDR3 has 15 residues. Trimming cost V 2 bases and J 2 bases, with 10 bases left between them. CDR3 DNA sequence: TGTGCCAGCAGTGAACCTGGACAGACTGGAAACACCATATATTTT. It specifies CASSEPGQTGNTIYF.

This clone was counted only a few times. The J gene is TRBJ1-1, the V gene TRBV5-8; no firm D call. From germline, CDR1 is SGHTS and CDR2 YDEGEE. The length of the CDR3 is 13 residues. Trimming shortened V by 8 bases and J by 0 bases, and 11 bases separated the two germline ends. This chain's CDR3 is CASPSDLNTEAFF. The CDR3 coding sequence is TGTGCCAGTCCTAGCGATTTGAACACTGAAGCTTTCTTT.

The table lists this clone with a few counts. The V and J genes are TRBV7-6 and TRBJ2-7; weak D call: TRBD2 (6 bases). The CDR3 spans 16 residues. The V and J ends lost 5 bases and 2 bases respectively, with 19 bases between them. The germline V gene encodes CDR1 SGHVS and CDR2 FNYEAQ. CDR3 loop: CASSPRMTQRAYEQYV. CDR3 DNA sequence: TGTGCCAGCAGCCCTCGAATGACCCAGCGGGCCTACGAGCAGTACGTC.

The chain is built from TRBV6-6 and TRBJ1-2; 12 nucleotides align to TRBD1. Germline loops: CDR1 MNHNY, CDR2 SVGAGI (reference sequence). The V gene end was trimmed by 6 bases and the J gene end by 5 bases; junction bases not matched to a gene: 10. The CDR3 extends over 16 amino acids. This CDR3 is CASSPRGDRGLYGYTF. CDR3 bases: TGTGCCAGCAGCCCCAGGGGGGACAGGGGGCTGTATGGCTACACCTTC.

This chain joins TRBV6-5 and TRBJ2-7; 8 nucleotides match TRBD1. V gave up 6 bases and J gave up 7 bases; unmatched junction bases: 11. The CDR3 loop spans 14 amino acids. Germline CDR1 MNHEY, CDR2 SVGAGI. The CDR3: CASRCQDRGQEQYV. As DNA, the CDR3 is TGTGCCAGCAGATGCCAAGACAGGGGACAAGAGCAGTACGTC.

This chain uses TRBV7-3 with TRBJ2-7; D may correspond to TRBD1 or TRBD2 (5 bases each). CDR1 SGHTA and CDR2 FQGTGA come from the germline V gene. The ends were cut back, 6 bases at V and 7 bases at J, with 19 bases in the middle. This CDR3 comprises 14 residues. In DNA form, the CDR3 reads TGTGCCAGCAGGCCCCCCCCGTGCTGGGGGGAGCAGTACGTC. This gives the protein CASRPPPCWGEQYV.

The chain recombines TRBV5-5 with TRBJ1-2, with D unresolved. There are 15 residues in the CDR3. Trimming removed 3 bases from V and 3 bases from J, with 15 bases in between. Germline V lookup: CDR1 SGHKS, CDR2 YYEKEE (reference sequence). CDR3 loop: CASSSKPRGDYGYTF. In nucleotides, the CDR3 is TGTGCCAGCAGCTCTAAGCCCCGGGGTGACTATGGCTACACCTTC.

The chain joins TRBV7-9 to TRBJ2-7, with 10 bases that match TRBD1. This CDR3 is built from 14 residues. After removal of 3 bases from V and 6 bases from J, the junction contained 5 bases not matched to a gene. Germline CDR1 and CDR2: SEHNR and FQNEAQ (reference sequence). The CDR3 DNA reads as TGTGCCAGCAGCTTCGGGAGGACAGGGGGCGAGCAGTACGTC. Amino acid sequence: CASSFGRTGGEQYV.

This clone has just a few counts. The chain couples TRBV7-3 to TRBJ1-3, with TRBD1 matching over 8 bases. The V gene's germline CDR1 is SGHTA and CDR2 FQGTGA. This CDR3 is built from 15 residues. Unmatched junction bases numbered 3, after V lost 5 bases and J lost 0 bases. The DNA for the CDR3 is TGTGCCAGCAGCAGAACAGGGGGCTCTGGAAACACCATATATTTT. Amino acid sequence: CASSRTGGSGNTIYF.

The V and J genes are TRBV2 and TRBJ1-3; 10 bases are shared with TRBD1. Unmatched junction bases numbered 5, after V lost 6 bases and J lost 3 bases. Germline CDR1 is SNHLY and CDR2 is FYNNEI. The CDR3 contains 15 residues. CDR3 coding DNA: TGTGCCAGCAGCGTGGGACAGGGGAGTGGAAACACCATATATTTT. Amino acid sequence: CASSVGQGSGNTIYF.

The chain carries TRBV7-3 and TRBJ2-1, with TRBD2 matching over 10 bases. This CDR3 is 15 amino acids long. V dropped 1 base and J dropped 7; count of bases not matched to a gene: 4. Looked up from germline, CDR1 is SGHTA and CDR2 is FQGTGA. CDR3 nucleotide sequence: TGTGCCAGCAGCTTAAAAGCGGGGGGGCTAAATGAGCAGTTCTTC. Translating it yields CASSLKAGGLNEQFF.

On this clone: One end of the junction is discordant with germline, which a read error may explain. The rearrangement uses TRBV7-2 and TRBJ1-2, with D perhaps TRBD1 (5 bases). Germline V gene lookup returns CDR1 SGHTA and CDR2 FQGNSA. The CDR3 runs 11 residues. CDR3 loop: CASSLGPGRAF. In nucleotides, the CDR3 is TGTGCCAGCAGCTTAGGGCCAGGGCGCGCCTTC.

The chain is built from TRBV6-2 or TRBV6-3 and TRBJ1-1; possibly TRBD1 for D (5 bases). This CDR3 contains 16 residues. Trimming removed 2 bases at V and 4 bases at J, with 17 bases between. Per the germline V gene, CDR1 is MNHEY and CDR2 is SVGEGT. CDR3: CASSYGTGRRGTEAFF. The CDR3 DNA is TGTGCCAGCAGTTACGGGACGGGAAGACGGGGCACTGAAGCTTTCTTT.